This TCR beta chain comes out of a study of patients and donors after allogeneic stem cell transplantation. Trimming took 1 base from V and 4 from J, leaving 7 bases between them. Germline CDR1 is LGHDT and CDR2 is YNNKEL (reference sequence). The CDR3 consists of 13 residues. TCRdb itself ran the RT-PCR reads through MiXCR, one entry per CDR3 protein. The sample consists of about a million distinct CDR3 sequences, roughly 18% of them appearing once. This clonotype was recorded a few times. This TCR was sampled from a human donor who was either an allogeneic HSCT recipient or a stem cell or donor lymphocyte infusion donor (not recorded which). It is not recorded whose cells these are; they may come from a transplant donor. The sample comprised blood, either unsorted or a sorted T cell fraction (not recorded which). J is TRBJ1-2 and V is TRBV3-1; unclear D gene. DNA for the CDR3: TGTGCCAGCAGCCAAGGGGGATTCTATGGCTACACCTTC. This encodes CASSQGGFYGYTF.